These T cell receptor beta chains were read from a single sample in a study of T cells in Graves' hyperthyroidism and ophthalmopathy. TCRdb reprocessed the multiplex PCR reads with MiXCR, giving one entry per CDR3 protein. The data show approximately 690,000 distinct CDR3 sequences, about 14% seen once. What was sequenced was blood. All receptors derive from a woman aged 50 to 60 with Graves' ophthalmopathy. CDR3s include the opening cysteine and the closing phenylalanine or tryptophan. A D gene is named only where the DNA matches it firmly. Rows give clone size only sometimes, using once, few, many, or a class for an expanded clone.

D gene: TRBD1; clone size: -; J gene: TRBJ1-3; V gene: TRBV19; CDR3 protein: CASRNREGQGVYF; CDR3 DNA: TGTGCCAGCCGCAACCGCGAGGGACAGGGGGTATATTTT
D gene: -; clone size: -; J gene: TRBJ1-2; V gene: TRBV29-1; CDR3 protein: CSVDRGNGYTF; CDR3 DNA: TGCAGCGTTGACAGGGGAAATGGCTACACCTTC
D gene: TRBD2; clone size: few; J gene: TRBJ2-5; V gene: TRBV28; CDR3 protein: CASRPGLAGVRETQYF; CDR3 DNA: TGTGCCAGCAGACCCGGACTAGCGGGAGTACGAGAGACCCAGTACTTC
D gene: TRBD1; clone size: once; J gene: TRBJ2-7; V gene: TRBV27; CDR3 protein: CASQPRQGKNEQYF; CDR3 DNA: TGTGCCAGCCAGCCCCGACAGGGGAAGAACGAGCAGTACTTC
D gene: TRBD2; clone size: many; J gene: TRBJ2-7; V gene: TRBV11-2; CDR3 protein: CASSRSGGLASYEQYF; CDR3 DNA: TGTGCCAGCAGCCGGAGTGGGGGACTAGCTTCCTACGAGCAGTACTTC
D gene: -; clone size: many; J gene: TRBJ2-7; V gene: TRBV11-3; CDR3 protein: CASSRKGGNEQYF; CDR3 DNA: TGTGCCAGCAGCCGAAAAGGGGGTAACGAGCAGTACTTC
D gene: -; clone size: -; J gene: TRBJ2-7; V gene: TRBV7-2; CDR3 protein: CASSPGGVSSASSYEQYF; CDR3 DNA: TGTGCCAGCAGCCCCGGTGGGGTTTCTAGCGCCAGCTCCTACGAGCAGTACTTC
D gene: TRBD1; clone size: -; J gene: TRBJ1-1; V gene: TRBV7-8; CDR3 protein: CASGSGTGVRTEAFF; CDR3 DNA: TGTGCCAGCGGTTCGGGGACAGGAGTGAGAACTGAAGCTTTCTTT
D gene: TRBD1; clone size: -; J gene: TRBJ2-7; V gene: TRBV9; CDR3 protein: CASSASGTGDYEQYF; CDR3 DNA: TGTGCCAGCAGCGCCTCCGGGACAGGGGACTACGAGCAGTACTTC
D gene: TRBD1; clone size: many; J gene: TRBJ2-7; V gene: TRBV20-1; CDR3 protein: CSARGGQGPLYEQYF; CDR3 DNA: TGCAGTGCTAGAGGGGGACAGGGGCCCCTCTACGAGCAGTACTTC
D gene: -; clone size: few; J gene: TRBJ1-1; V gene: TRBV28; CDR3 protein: CASSGWGRGNTEAFF; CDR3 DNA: TGTGCCAGCAGTGGGTGGGGGCGCGGGAACACTGAAGCTTTCTTT
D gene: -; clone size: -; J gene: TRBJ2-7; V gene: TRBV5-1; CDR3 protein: CASSLEVNEQYF; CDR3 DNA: TGCGCCAGCAGCTTGGAGGTGAACGAGCAGTACTTC
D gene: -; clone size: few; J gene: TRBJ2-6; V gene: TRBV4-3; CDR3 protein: CASSQRWSGANVLTF; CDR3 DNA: TGCGCCAGCAGCCAACGGTGGTCTGGGGCCAACGTCCTGACTTTC
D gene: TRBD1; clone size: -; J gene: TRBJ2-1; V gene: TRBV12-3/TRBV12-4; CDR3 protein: CASSLAGQGLGSEQFF; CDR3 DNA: TGTGCCAGCAGTTTAGCGGGACAGGGGTTGGGCAGTGAGCAGTTCTTC
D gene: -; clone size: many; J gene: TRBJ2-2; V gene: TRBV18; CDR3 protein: CASSPLMGDANTGELFF; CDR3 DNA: TGTGCCAGCTCACCACTCATGGGGGACGCGAACACCGGGGAGCTGTTTTTT
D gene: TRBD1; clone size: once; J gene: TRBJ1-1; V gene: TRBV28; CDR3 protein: CASATLQGATEAFF; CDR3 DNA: TGTGCCAGTGCAACACTACAGGGGGCAACTGAAGCTTTCTTT
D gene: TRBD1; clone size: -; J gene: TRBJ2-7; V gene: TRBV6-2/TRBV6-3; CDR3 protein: CASSADRTIYGQYF; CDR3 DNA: TGTGCCAGCAGTGCGGACAGGACGATTTACGGGCAGTACTTC
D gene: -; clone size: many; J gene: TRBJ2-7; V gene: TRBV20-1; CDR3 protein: CSAPRGRGGTYEQYF; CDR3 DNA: TGCAGTGCTCCGAGGGGCAGGGGGGGGACCTACGAGCAGTACTTC
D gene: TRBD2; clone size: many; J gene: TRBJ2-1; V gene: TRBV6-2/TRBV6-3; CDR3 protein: CASSPTPGGSWDEQFF; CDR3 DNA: TGTGCCAGCAGCCCAACGCCGGGCGGGAGTTGGGATGAGCAGTTCTTC
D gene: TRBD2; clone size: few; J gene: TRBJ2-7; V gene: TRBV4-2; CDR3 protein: CASSPGGLASYEQYF; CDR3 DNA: TGTGCCAGCAGCCCAGGGGGACTAGCGTCCTACGAGCAGTACTTC
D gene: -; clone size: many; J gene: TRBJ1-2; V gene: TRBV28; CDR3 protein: CASSSPASRGFGGYTF; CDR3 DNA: TGTGCCAGCAGTTCCCCTGCTAGCAGGGGTTTCGGCGGCTACACCTTC
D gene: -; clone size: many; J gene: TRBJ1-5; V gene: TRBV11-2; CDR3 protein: CASSSGTGFGDQPQHF; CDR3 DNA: TGTGCCAGCAGCTCTGGTACGGGGTTTGGAGATCAGCCCCAGCATTTT
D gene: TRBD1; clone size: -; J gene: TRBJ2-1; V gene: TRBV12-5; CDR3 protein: CASGLVLQGKGNEQFF; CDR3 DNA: TGTGCTAGTGGTTTGGTACTACAGGGGAAGGGCAATGAGCAGTTCTTC
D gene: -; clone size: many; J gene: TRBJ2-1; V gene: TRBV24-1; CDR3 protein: CATSISQGTRDLSRHNEQFF; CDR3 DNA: TGTGCCACCAGTATCTCCCAGGGCACTCGAGACCTCTCACGACACAATGAGCAGTTCTTC
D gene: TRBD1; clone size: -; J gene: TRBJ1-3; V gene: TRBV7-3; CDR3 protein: CASRPDRVSGNTIYF; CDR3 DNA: TGTGCCAGCAGACCTGACAGGGTTTCGGGAAACACCATATATTTT
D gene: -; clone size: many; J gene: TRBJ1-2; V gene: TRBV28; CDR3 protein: CASIPSQRVPNYGYTF; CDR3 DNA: TGTGCCAGCATCCCTTCGCAGAGGGTCCCCAACTATGGCTACACCTTC
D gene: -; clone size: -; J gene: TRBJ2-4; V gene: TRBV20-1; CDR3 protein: CSTPPRDLGHIQYF; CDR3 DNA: TGCAGTACGCCCCCCCGTGATTTGGGGCACATTCAGTACTTC
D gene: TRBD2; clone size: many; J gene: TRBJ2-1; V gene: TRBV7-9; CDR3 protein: CASSQTSGVYNEQFF; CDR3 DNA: TGTGCCAGCAGCCAAACTAGCGGGGTGTACAATGAGCAGTTCTTC
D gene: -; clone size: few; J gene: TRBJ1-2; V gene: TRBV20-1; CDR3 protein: CSTSRGMAGYTF; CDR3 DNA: TGCAGTACCAGTCGGGGGATGGCTGGCTACACCTTC
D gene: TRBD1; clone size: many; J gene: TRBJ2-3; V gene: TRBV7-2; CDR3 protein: CASSLYPQGGDTQYF; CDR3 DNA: TGTGCCAGCAGCTTATATCCACAGGGGGGAGATACGCAGTATTTT
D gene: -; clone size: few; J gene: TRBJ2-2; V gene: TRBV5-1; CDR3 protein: CASSPTRTGLNTGELFF; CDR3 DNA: TGCGCCAGCAGTCCTACAAGGACAGGACTAAACACCGGGGAGCTGTTTTTT
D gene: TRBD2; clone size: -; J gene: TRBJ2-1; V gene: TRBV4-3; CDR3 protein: CASSQRLAGSGLYNEQFF; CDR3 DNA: TGCGCCAGCAGCCAGAGACTAGCGGGAAGTGGGCTCTACAATGAGCAGTTCTTC
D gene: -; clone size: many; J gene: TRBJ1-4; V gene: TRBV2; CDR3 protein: CASIFQEATNEKLFF; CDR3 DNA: TGTGCCAGCATTTTCCAGGAGGCAACTAATGAAAAACTGTTTTTT
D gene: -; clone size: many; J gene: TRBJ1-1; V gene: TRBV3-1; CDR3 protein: CASSLLSWTTEAFF; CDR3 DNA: TGTGCCAGCAGCCTACTATCCTGGACCACTGAAGCTTTCTTT